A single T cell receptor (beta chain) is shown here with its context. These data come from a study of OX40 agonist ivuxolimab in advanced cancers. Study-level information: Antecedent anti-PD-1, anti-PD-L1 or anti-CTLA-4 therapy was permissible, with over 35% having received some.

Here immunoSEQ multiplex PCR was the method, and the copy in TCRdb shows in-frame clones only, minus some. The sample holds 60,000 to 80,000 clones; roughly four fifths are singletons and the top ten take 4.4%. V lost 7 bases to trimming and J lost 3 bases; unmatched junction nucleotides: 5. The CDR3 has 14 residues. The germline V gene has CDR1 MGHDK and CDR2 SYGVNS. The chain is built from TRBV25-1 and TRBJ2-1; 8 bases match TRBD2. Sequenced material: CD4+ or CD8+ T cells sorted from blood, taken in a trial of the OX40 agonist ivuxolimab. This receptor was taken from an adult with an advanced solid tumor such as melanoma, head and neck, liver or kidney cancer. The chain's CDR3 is CASNRAGGYNEQFF. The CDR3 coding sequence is TGTGCCAGCAACAGGGCGGGGGGCTACAATGAGCAGTTCTTC.